This T cell receptor (beta chain) emerged from a study of CD8+ T cells in alopecia areata. Germline CDR1 is MDHEN and CDR2 is SYDVKM. The V and J ends lost 7 bases and 2 bases, in that order; junction bases with no gene match: 11. This CDR3 region has 16 residues. Remarks on this clone: Its antigen is currently unknown.

General study results and limits: Lesional scalp displayed greater clonality than normal scalp, most notably in alopecia totalis/universalis.

Sequencing templates came from extracted RNA that was reverse transcribed into cDNA. TCRdb keeps only in-frame clones here, not all; method: immunoSEQ multiplex PCR. Of about 64,000 clones listed, roughly 47% are singletons. The sample consisted of NKG2D-low CD8+ T cells sorted from blood. The clonotype originates from a human donor with alopecia areata. The rearrangement links TRBV28 to TRBJ2-5, with 9 bases fitting TRBD1. The CDR3 reads CASNPTRDREQETQYF. The CDR3 region has the DNA TGTGCCAGCAACCCGACCCGGGACAGGGAACAAGAGACCCAGTACTTC. Variable domain in full (rest from reference TRBV28 and TRBJ2-5): DVKVTQSSRYLVKRTGEKVFLECVQDMDHENMFWYRQDPGLGLRLIYFSYDVKMKEKGDIPEGYSVSREKKERFSLILESASTNQTSMYLCASNPTRDREQETQYFGPGTRLLVL.